The clone carrying this TCR beta chain has more than one count but fewer than ten. The target antigen is unknown. As it was prepared, the TCRbeta library received unique molecular identifiers. Each CDR3 protein gets one entry after TCRdb re-called the PCR reads with MiXCR. The repertoire holds about 230,000 distinct CDR3 sequences, with roughly a tenth as singletons. This entry is derived from a study of T-cell reconstitution after alpha-beta-depleted transplantation in children. The study, taken as a whole, reports: Surviving recipient T cells and thymic progenitors accounted for the high day-60 TCRbeta diversity observed in some patients.

Germline-derived CDR1 and CDR2 are DFQATT and SNEGSKA (reference sequence). The V gene end was trimmed by 6 bases and the J gene end by 2 bases; junction bases not matched to a gene: 10. The CDR3 is made up of 15 amino acids. The chain uses TRBV20-1 and TRBJ2-1, with 7 bases that match TRBD2. This sequence originates from a child in the first two years of life with acute myeloid leukemia, due to receive a stem cell transplant. The sample here was PBMCs, taken before TCRalphabeta/CD19-depleted stem cell transplant. The chain's CDR3 is CSAKDRGSPYNEQFF. The CDR3 region has the DNA TGCAGTGCCAAGGACCGCGGGAGCCCCTACAATGAGCAGTTCTTC.